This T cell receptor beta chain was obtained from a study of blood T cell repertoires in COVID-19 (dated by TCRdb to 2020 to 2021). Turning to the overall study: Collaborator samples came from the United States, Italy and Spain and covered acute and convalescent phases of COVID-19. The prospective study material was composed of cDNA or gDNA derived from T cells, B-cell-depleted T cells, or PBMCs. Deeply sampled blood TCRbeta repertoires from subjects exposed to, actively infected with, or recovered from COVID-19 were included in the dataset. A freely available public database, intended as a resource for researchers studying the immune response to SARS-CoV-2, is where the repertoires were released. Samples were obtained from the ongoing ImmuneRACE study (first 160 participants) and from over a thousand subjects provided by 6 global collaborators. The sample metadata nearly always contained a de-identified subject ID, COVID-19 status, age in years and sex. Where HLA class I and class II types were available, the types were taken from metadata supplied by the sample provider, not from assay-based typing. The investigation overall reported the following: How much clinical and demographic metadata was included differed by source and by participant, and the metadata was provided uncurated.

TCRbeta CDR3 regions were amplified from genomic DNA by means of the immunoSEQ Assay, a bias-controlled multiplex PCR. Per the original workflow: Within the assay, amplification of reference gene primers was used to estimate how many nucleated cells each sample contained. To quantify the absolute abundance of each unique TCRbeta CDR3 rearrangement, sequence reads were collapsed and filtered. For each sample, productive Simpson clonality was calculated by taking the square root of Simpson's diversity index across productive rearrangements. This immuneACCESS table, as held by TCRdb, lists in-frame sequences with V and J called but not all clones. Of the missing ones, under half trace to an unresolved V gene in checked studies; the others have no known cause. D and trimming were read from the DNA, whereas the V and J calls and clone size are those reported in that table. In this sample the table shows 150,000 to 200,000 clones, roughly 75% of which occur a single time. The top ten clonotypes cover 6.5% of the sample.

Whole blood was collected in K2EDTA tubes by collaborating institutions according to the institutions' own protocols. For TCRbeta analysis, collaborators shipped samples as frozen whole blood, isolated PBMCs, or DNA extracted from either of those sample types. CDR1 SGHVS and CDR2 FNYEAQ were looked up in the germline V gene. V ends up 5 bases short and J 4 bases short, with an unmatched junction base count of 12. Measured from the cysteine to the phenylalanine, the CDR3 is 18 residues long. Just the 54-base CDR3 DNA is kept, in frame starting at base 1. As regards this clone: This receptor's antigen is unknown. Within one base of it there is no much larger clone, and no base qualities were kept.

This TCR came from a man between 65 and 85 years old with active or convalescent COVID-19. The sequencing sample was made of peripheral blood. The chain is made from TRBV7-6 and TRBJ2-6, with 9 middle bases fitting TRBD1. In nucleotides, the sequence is TGTGCCAGCAGCCAAGGAGGACAGGGGCGGTCCGGGGCCAACGTCCTGACTTTC. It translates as CASSQGGQGRSGANVLTF.